Below are 5 T cell receptor beta chains sequenced from a single sample in a study of stem cell transplantation in POMP-related autoinflammatory disease. Some clones are missing from TCRdb's copy, which holds only in-frame ones; the method was immunoSEQ multiplex PCR. The sample consists of more than 25,000 clones, 80% to 90% of them appearing once. Specimen: CD4+ T cells from PBMCs, collected before stem cell transplantation. These receptors all stem from a human donor with POMP-related autoinflammation and immune dysregulation (PRAID).

The gene calls are TRBV9 and TRBJ2-2; possible D gene TRBD1, 5 bases. With 3 bases removed from V and 0 bases from J, the gap between germline ends came to 9 bases. The CDR3 sequence is 15 residues long. Germline assignment: CDR1 SGDLS and CDR2 YYNGEE. The CDR3 DNA reads TGTGCCAGCAGCGCCGACAGCGCGAACACCGGGGAGCTGTTTTTT. Translated: CASSADSANTGELFF.

The CDR3 is CSAGAGGETQYF. The CDR3 nucleotides read TGCAGCGCCGGAGCCGGCGGAGAGACCCAGTACTTC. The genes are TRBV29-1 and TRBJ2-5; D remains unclear. This CDR3 contains 12 residues. Germline V gives CDR1 SQVTM, CDR2 ANQGSEA. Trimming removed 7 bases from V and 4 bases from J, with 13 bases in between.

The genes are TRBV5-1 and TRBJ1-1; no definite D call. Germline CDR1 and CDR2: SGHRS and YFSETQ. V gave up 1 base and J gave up 3 bases, with 13 bases separating them. The CDR3 extends over 15 amino acids. The CDR3 coding sequence is TGCGCCAGCAGCTTGTCCGGGTTTACGGACACTGAAGCTTTCTTT. This translates into CASSLSGFTDTEAFF.

The chain has TRBV18 and TRBJ2-3, with D tentatively TRBD1 (5 bases). Trimming shortened V by 0 bases and J by 4 bases, and 14 bases separated the two germline ends. Germline loops: CDR1 KGHSH, CDR2 LQKENI. The CDR3 is made up of 16 amino acids. CDR3 DNA: TGTGCCAGCTCACCACCGAAGGGGCCACGTTCAGATACGCAGTATTTT. It translates to CASSPPKGPRSDTQYF.

The rearrangement uses TRBV7-2 and TRBJ1-1; the D gene is possibly TRBD1 (6 bases). This CDR3 is built from 13 residues. The germline gives CDR1 SGHTA, CDR2 FQGNSA. V lost 5 bases and J 9 bases, leaving 16 bases between the germline ends. The CDR3 protein is CASSGSRDTQAFF. Written as DNA, the CDR3 is TGTGCCAGCAGCGGATCCCGGGACACCCAAGCTTTCTTT.